One and the same sample provided the 8 T cell receptor beta chains below, sequenced in a study of graft-versus-host responses after intestinal transplantation. Their antigens are not known. Sequencing used immunoSEQ multiplex PCR; TCRdb keeps in-frame clones, though not all of them. The sample has about 61,000 clones, about 94% seen once; the top ten hold 0.38%. The sample consisted of unstimulated CD4+ T cells sorted from spleen or lymph node cells, taken before transplant. The receptors shown here come from a human donor who was the organ donor for an intestinal transplant.

The chain uses TRBV2 and TRBJ1-1; 7 bases match TRBD1. CDR1 and CDR2 from the germline V gene are SNHLY and FYNNEI. This CDR3 has 15 residues. The junction had 4 bases not matched to a gene; V was cut back by 3 bases and J by 0 bases. DNA for the CDR3: TGTGCCAGCAGTGATTGGGGGACAGTGAACACTGAAGCTTTCTTT. Its protein is CASSDWGTVNTEAFF.

This CDR3 is CASSSRGANRNEQFF. In nucleotides, the CDR3 is TGTGCCAGCAGCTCCCGAGGGGCGAACAGGAATGAGCAGTTCTTC. This chain uses TRBV7-3 with TRBJ2-1; D assignment may be TRBD1 or TRBD2 (5 bases each). Germline V gene lookup returns CDR1 SGHTA and CDR2 FQGTGA. The CDR3 is 15 residues long. The V and J ends lost 4 bases and 7 bases respectively, with 17 bases between them.

The V gene is TRBV10-3, the J gene TRBJ2-3, with TRBD2 matching 12 bases. The germline V gene has CDR1 ENHRY and CDR2 SYGVKD. Unmatched junction bases numbered 5, after V lost 6 bases and J lost 4 bases. The CDR3 covers 15 residues. CDR3 in amino acids: CAIRPGLAGPDTQYF. The CDR3 region has the DNA TGTGCCATCAGGCCTGGACTAGCGGGGCCAGATACGCAGTATTTT.

V and J are TRBV5-1 and TRBJ2-1, with D perhaps given as TRBD1 or TRBD2 (5 bases each). The CDR3 has 16 amino acids. V was clipped by 0 bases and J by 13 bases, with 23 bases between them. From germline, CDR1 is SGHRS and CDR2 YFSETQ. CDR3 nucleotide sequence: TGCGCCAGCAGCTTGGGTGGGATAGTGGGACCCCCATTCCAGTTCTTC. Translated, it gives CASSLGGIVGPPFQFF.

The chain employs TRBV15 and TRBJ1-6, with TRBD1 matching over 7 bases. Germline CDR1 and CDR2: LNHNV and YYDKDF (reference sequence). The CDR3 loop spans 16 amino acids. J gave up 9 bases and V 1 base, and 9 bases lay outside the gene matches. The CDR3 loop reads CATSRGAGRGSSPLHF. DNA for the CDR3: TGTGCCACCAGCAGAGGCGCGGGCAGGGGGAGTTCACCCCTCCACTTT.

The V call is TRBV9, the J call TRBJ1-1; D perhaps matches TRBD1 (5 bases). The germline CDR1 and CDR2 sequences are SGDLS and YYNGEE. Trimming removed 4 bases from V and 1 base from J, with 8 bases in between. The CDR3 is 13 amino acids. Here the CDR3 reads CASSRGPNTEAFF. The CDR3 nucleotides read TGTGCCAGCAGCAGGGGTCCGAACACTGAAGCTTTCTTT.

This clone was counted once. V and J are TRBV11-2 and TRBJ1-2, with TRBD1 as a possible D gene (6 bases). The germline V gene encodes CDR1 SGHAT and CDR2 FQNNGV. Trimming took 2 bases from V and 2 from J, leaving 18 bases between them. This CDR3 has 17 residues. This CDR3 reads CASSLSFGGAVNYGYTF. CDR3 sequence (DNA): TGTGCCAGCAGCTTATCCTTCGGGGGGGCGGTCAACTATGGCTACACCTTC.

This chain uses TRBV28 with TRBJ1-2; the D gene is possibly TRBD1 (6 bases). The V gene lost 1 base and the J gene lost 6 bases, with 15 bases spanning the gap. This CDR3 is built from 15 residues. Germline CDR1 and CDR2: MDHEN and SYDVKM. CDR3 in amino acids: CASSLYRGAKDGYTF. In nucleotides, the CDR3 is TGTGCCAGCAGTTTATATCGGGGGGCGAAGGATGGCTACACCTTC.